The next 23 T cell receptor beta chains were all read from a single sample in a study of human T cells and chemical hapten exposure. Time point noted: patch test 2, 6 weeks after DPC sensitization. Treatment denoted: therapeutic diphenylcyclopropenone sensitization with weekly scalp DPC. MiXCR was run by TCRdb on the RACE reads, yielding one entry per CDR3 protein. The table has approximately 75,000 distinct CDR3 sequences, 7.5% to 9.5% seen once. Sequenced material: whole blood, taken in connection with sensitization to the hapten diphenylcyclopropenone (DPC). These receptors were taken from a woman between 45 and 60 years old with alopecia areata. Some clones in this sample may be carry-over from other donors' samples.

There are a few counts of this clonotype. The rearrangement joins TRBV6-2 or TRBV6-3 to TRBJ2-2; D remains ambiguous. The CDR3 consists of 16 residues. From germline, CDR1 is MNHEY and CDR2 SVGEGT. V was cut by 2 bases and J by 3 bases, with 13 bases left in between. CDR3 in DNA: TGTGCCAGCAGTTACCAAGTCCCAGTCGACACCGGGGAGCTGTTTTTT. Residues: CASSYQVPVDTGELFF.

This clonotype was counted many times. The rearrangement joins TRBV14 to TRBJ2-3; no firm D call. Per the germline V gene, CDR1 is SGHDN and CDR2 is FVKESK. The CDR3 is made up of 13 amino acids. Trimming stripped 2 bases from V and 7 bases from J, with 10 bases between. The CDR3 spells CASSQSTPNTQYF. In DNA form, the CDR3 reads TGTGCCAGCAGCCAAAGCACCCCCAATACGCAGTATTTT.

In this sample, this clonotype turned up many times. This chain uses TRBV6-5 with TRBJ2-7, with D perhaps TRBD1 (6 bases). This CDR3 is 13 amino acids long. The germline V gene has CDR1 MNHEY and CDR2 SVGAGI. V was clipped by 7 bases and J by 5 bases, with 15 bases between them. In DNA, the CDR3 is TGTGCCAGCACCCCTCCTAAGGGGGACGAGCAGTACTTC. It translates to CASTPPKGDEQYF.

This clonotype was seen repeatedly, ten times or more. The CDR3 coding sequence is TGTGCCAGCAGCTTTGGACAGGGTTTTCAAGAGACCCAGTACTTC. It specifies CASSFGQGFQETQYF. The chain has TRBV5-5 and TRBJ2-5; 8 nucleotides agree with TRBD1. The CDR3 is 15 residues long. V shed 2 bases and J 2 bases; nucleotides not matched to a gene: 5. Germline V gene sequence: CDR1 SGHKS, CDR2 YYEKEE (reference sequence).

This clonotype was detected ten times or more. The chain combines TRBV27 with TRBJ2-7, with unresolved D. Germline V gives CDR1 MNHEY, CDR2 SMNVEV (reference sequence). V was cut by 5 bases and J by 4 bases, with 9 bases left in between. This CDR3 is 12 amino acids long. CDR3 DNA sequence: TGTGCCAGCAGTCCCACTGGATACGAGCAGTACTTC. It encodes CASSPTGYEQYF.

This clonotype was seen a handful of times. The chain employs TRBV2 and TRBJ2-3, with D unresolved. The CDR3 has 13 amino acids. CDR1 is SNHLY and CDR2 is FYNNEI in the germline V gene. Trimming pared 7 bases from V and 6 bases from J, leaving 14 bases between. This CDR3 is CASNRLFSDTQYF. Here the CDR3 DNA reads TGTGCCAGCAATCGCCTCTTTTCGGATACGCAGTATTTT.

This clonotype was observed a handful of times. V gene TRBV20-1 combines with J gene TRBJ2-1, with 7 nucleotides matching TRBD2. This CDR3 contains 16 residues. V gave up 6 bases and J gave up 7 bases; unmatched junction bases: 18. The germline CDR1 and CDR2 sequences are DFQATT and SNEGSKA (reference sequence). The CDR3 nucleotides read TGCAGTGCCGAAACTAGCGTGAGACTCCAACAAAATGAGCAGTTCTTC. This gives the protein CSAETSVRLQQNEQFF.

CDR3 sequence: CASSLGGTFGTGELFF. CDR3 sequence (DNA): TGCGCCAGCAGCTTGGGGGGCACCTTTGGCACCGGGGAGCTGTTTTTT. This rearrangement joins TRBV5-1 to TRBJ2-2; possibly TRBD1 for D (5 bases). Germline loops: CDR1 SGHRS, CDR2 YFSETQ. The CDR3 consists of 16 residues. V gave up 0 bases and J gave up 4 bases, with 13 bases separating them.

The chain couples TRBV6-6 to TRBJ1-5; 8 nucleotides align to TRBD1. Germline CDR1 reads MNHNY; CDR2 reads SVGAGI (reference sequence). CDR3 length: 13 residues. V shed 6 bases and J 9 bases; nucleotides not matched to a gene: 7. CDR3 region: CASRGQAAGPQHF. CDR3 in DNA: TGTGCCAGCAGGGGACAGGCCGCGGGGCCCCAGCATTTT.

Ten or more counts support this clonotype. The chain uses TRBV18 and TRBJ1-2; a possible D gene is TRBD1 (6 bases). Germline lookup yields CDR1 KGHSH and CDR2 LQKENI. Trimming stripped 1 base from V and 3 bases from J, with 12 bases between. This CDR3 has 15 amino acids. The CDR3, as DNA: TGTGCCAGCTCACCACTGGGCAGGGGCGACTATGGCTACACCTTC. As protein: CASSPLGRGDYGYTF. Looking up the rest from reference TRBV18 and TRBJ1-2 gives the full variable domain: NAGVMQNPRHLVRRRGQEARLRCSPMKGHSHVYWYRQLPEEGLKFMVYLQKENIIDESGMPKERFSAEFPKEGPSILRIQQVVRGDSAAYFCASSPLGRGDYGYTFGSGTRLTVV.

The table lists this clonotype with a few counts. The CDR3 DNA reads as TGTGCCAGCAGTGAAGCGCTTAGGGCAGTAAAATCGAAAGAGACCCAGTACTTC. Translated, it gives CASSEALRAVKSKETQYF. This chain joins TRBV6-1 and TRBJ2-5; D uncertain. The germline gives CDR1 MNHNS, CDR2 SASEGT. V was cut by 0 bases and J by 3 bases, with 20 bases left in between. The CDR3 totals 18 residues.

The chain is built from TRBV7-2 and TRBJ2-4; D is unresolved. Germline CDR1 is SGHTA and CDR2 is FQGNSA. The CDR3 is 15 amino acids. The V gene lost 1 base and the J gene lost 11 bases, with 18 bases spanning the gap. CDR3 region: CASSLVTQIQNFQYF. CDR3 coding DNA: TGTGCCAGCAGCTTAGTCACACAGATCCAGAATTTTCAGTACTTC.

The rearrangement uses TRBV5-6 and TRBJ1-5; the D gene is possibly TRBD1 (5 bases). There are 15 residues in the CDR3. The germline gives CDR1 SGHDT, CDR2 YYEEEE. V lost 1 base, J lost 7 bases, and 15 bases lay in between. CDR3 in amino acids: CASSLSREGFQPQHF. CDR3 DNA sequence: TGTGCCAGCAGCTTGAGCAGGGAAGGGTTCCAGCCCCAGCATTTT. Full variable domain (rest looked up from reference TRBV5-6 and TRBJ1-5): DAGVTQSPTHLIKTRGQQVTLRCSPKSGHDTVSWYQQALGQGPQFIFQYYEEEERQRGNFPDRFSGHQFPNYSSELNVNALLLGDSALYLCASSLSREGFQPQHFGDGTRLSIL.

The rearrangement links TRBV7-2 to TRBJ2-4, with a tentative D call TRBD1 (5 bases). The germline V and J ends were trimmed by 2 bases and 1 base, with 6 bases remaining between them. Germline V CDR1 and CDR2: SGHTA, FQGNSA. This CDR3 is 14 amino acids long. This CDR3 reads CASSLNRAKNIQYF. The CDR3 nucleotides are TGTGCCAGCAGCTTAAACAGGGCCAAAAACATTCAGTACTTC.

This clonotype was detected only a few times. The chain is built from TRBV28 and TRBJ1-1; D remains ambiguous. V was clipped by 3 bases and J by 2 bases, with 13 bases between them. The CDR3 is 15 residues long. The germline V gene has CDR1 MDHEN and CDR2 SYDVKM. CDR3 amino acids: CASSFGHNVNTEAFF. The CDR3 DNA follows: TGTGCCAGCAGTTTTGGGCACAACGTAAACACTGAAGCTTTCTTT.

This clonotype was observed many times. The J gene is TRBJ1-4, the V gene TRBV5-1; D call uncertain. The V end lost 3 bases, the J end lost 8 bases, and 11 bases lay between the germline ends. The CDR3 loop spans 13 amino acids. CDR1 and CDR2 (germline): SGHRS, YFSETQ. The CDR3 nucleotides read TGCGCCAGCAGCTGGAGGGCAGGAGAAAAACTGTTTTTT. Amino acid sequence: CASSWRAGEKLFF.

The chain uses TRBV12-5 and TRBJ2-7; no definite D call. With 1 base removed from V and 1 base from J, the gap between germline ends came to 5 bases. Germline CDR1 LGHNT, CDR2 FRNRAP. CDR3 length: 13 amino acids. The CDR3 nucleotides read TGTGCTAGTGGTTTGGGTATGTCCTACGAGCAGTACTTC. Translating it yields CASGLGMSYEQYF.

This clonotype was observed at least ten times. The V gene is TRBV5-1, the J gene TRBJ1-1; D remains unclear. Between the trimmed V and J ends, which lost 4 bases and 3 bases, there was a span of 7 bases. Germline CDR1 and CDR2: SGHRS and YFSETQ. CDR3 length: 12 amino acids. CDR3 coding DNA: TGCGCCAGCAGCGGTATGGACACTGAAGCTTTCTTT. Amino acid sequence: CASSGMDTEAFF.

This chain joins TRBV20-1 and TRBJ2-3, with TRBD2 matching over 10 bases. Trimming removed 7 bases from V and 3 bases from J; junction bases left unmatched: 13. CDR3 size: 16 residues. Germline CDR1 is DFQATT and CDR2 is SNEGSKA (reference sequence). The DNA of the CDR3 is TGCAGTGGCAGAAGTCCAGCGGGGGGGCCGACAGATACGCAGTATTTT. Its protein is CSGRSPAGGPTDTQYF.

The table lists this clonotype with many counts. The chain carries TRBV29-1 and TRBJ2-3, with 10 positions matching TRBD1. J was trimmed by 0 bases and V by 7 bases; bases with no gene match: 4. Germline CDR1 is SQVTM and CDR2 is ANQGSEA. The CDR3 contains 14 residues. CDR3 nucleotides: TGCAGCGCACTGACAGGGGGCAGCACAGATACGCAGTATTTT. Amino acids: CSALTGGSTDTQYF.

There are a few counts of this clonotype. CDR3 sequence reads: CASRPGLAGTSEQFF. The CDR3 DNA sequence: TGTGCCAGCAGGCCAGGACTAGCGGGAACAAGTGAGCAGTTCTTC. J is TRBJ2-1 and V is TRBV28; TRBD2 matches at 12 bases. The CDR3 contains 15 residues. Germline lookup yields CDR1 MDHEN and CDR2 SYDVKM. Losses at the gene ends were 6 bases for V and 9 bases for J; bases not matched to a gene: 9.

This clonotype was counted a few times. The chain is built from TRBV28 and TRBJ1-6; no clear D gene. Germline V gives CDR1 MDHEN, CDR2 SYDVKM. The V end lost 7 bases, the J end lost 2 bases, and 18 bases lay between the germline ends. This CDR3 is 17 amino acids long. CDR3 residues: CASTSPAGLAYNSPLHF. CDR3 bases: TGTGCCAGCACTTCCCCAGCGGGATTGGCCTATAATTCACCCCTCCACTTT.

The V gene is TRBV11-2, the J gene TRBJ2-5; TRBD1 aligns across 7 bases. V shed 5 bases, J shed 2 bases, and the junction held 2 bases outside the gene matches. The CDR3 extends over 13 amino acids. The germline V gene encodes CDR1 SGHAT and CDR2 FQNNGV. CDR3 DNA: TGTGCCAGCAGCCGGGACAGTCAAGAGACCCAGTACTTC. This translates into CASSRDSQETQYF.